This T cell receptor (beta chain) was documented in a study of response to subunit inactivated influenza vaccine. Study-wide points: A suggestion made by the authors is that each seasonal influenza vaccination recruits few new T cells.

This clonotype was picked up many times. Its target is unknown. V dropped 0 bases and J dropped 2 bases, with 14 bases sitting between them. The germline V gene encodes CDR1 SQVTM and CDR2 ANQGSEA. The CDR3 covers 15 residues. A single record per CDR3 protein comes from TCRdb applying MiXCR to the RT-PCR reads. Found here are more than 700,000 distinct CDR3 sequences, about 20% of them singletons; the top ten hold roughly 10%. V and J are TRBV29-1 and TRBJ2-7, with TRBD1 as a possible D gene (6 bases). This TCR came from a man in his forties or fifties who received an inactivated influenza vaccine. Specimen: PBMCs from blood, collected more than 4 days after vaccination. DNA for the CDR3: TGCAGCGTTGAAGACAGGGGTTCTTTCCCCTACGAGCAGTACTTC. Translated, it gives CSVEDRGSFPYEQYF.